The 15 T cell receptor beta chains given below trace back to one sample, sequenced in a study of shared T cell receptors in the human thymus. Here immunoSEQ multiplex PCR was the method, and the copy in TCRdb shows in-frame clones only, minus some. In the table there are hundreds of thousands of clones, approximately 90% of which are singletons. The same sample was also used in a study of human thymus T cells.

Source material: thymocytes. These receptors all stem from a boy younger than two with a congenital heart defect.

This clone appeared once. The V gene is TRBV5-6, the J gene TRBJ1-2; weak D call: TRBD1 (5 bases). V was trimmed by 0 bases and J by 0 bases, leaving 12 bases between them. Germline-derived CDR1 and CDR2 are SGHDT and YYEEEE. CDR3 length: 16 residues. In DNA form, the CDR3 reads TGTGCCAGCAGCTTGGCCGGGCGGACAACTAACTATGGCTACACCTTC. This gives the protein CASSLAGRTTNYGYTF.

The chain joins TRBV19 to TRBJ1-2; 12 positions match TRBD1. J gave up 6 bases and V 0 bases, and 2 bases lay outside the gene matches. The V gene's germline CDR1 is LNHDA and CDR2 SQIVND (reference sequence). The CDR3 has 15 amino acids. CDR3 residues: CASSIEGTGGNGYTF. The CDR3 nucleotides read TGTGCCAGTAGTATAGAGGGGACAGGGGGCAATGGCTACACCTTC. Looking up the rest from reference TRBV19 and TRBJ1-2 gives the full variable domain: DGGITQSPKYLFRKEGQNVTLSCEQNLNHDAMYWYRQDPGQGLRLIYYSQIVNDFQKGDIAEGYSVSREKKESFPLTVTSAQKNPTAFYLCASSIEGTGGNGYTFGSGTRLTVV.

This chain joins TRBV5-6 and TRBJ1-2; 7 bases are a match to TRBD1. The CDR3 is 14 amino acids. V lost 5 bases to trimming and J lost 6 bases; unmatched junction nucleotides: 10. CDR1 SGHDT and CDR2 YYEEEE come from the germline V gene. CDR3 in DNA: TGTGCCAGCAGTGGCCTATCACAGGGGAATGGCTACACCTTC. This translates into CASSGLSQGNGYTF.

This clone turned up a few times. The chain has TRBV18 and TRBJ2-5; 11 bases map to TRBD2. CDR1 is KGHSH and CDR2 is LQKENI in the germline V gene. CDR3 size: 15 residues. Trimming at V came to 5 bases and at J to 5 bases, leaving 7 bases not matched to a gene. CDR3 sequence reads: CASSVLAGGVETQYF. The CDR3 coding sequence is TGTGCCAGCTCAGTCCTAGCGGGAGGAGTGGAGACCCAGTACTTC.

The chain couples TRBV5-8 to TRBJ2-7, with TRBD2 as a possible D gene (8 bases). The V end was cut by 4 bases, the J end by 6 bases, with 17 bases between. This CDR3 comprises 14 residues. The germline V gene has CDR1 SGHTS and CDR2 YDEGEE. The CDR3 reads CASSGGGRQGEQYF. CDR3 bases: TGTGCCAGCAGCGGCGGGGGGAGACAGGGCGAGCAGTACTTC. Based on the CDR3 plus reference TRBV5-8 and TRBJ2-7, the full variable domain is EAGVTQSPTHLIKTRGQQATLRCSPISGHTSVYWYQQALGLGLQFLLWYDEGEERNRGNFPPRFSGRQFPNYSSELNVNALELEDSALYLCASSGGGRQGEQYFGPGTRLTVT.

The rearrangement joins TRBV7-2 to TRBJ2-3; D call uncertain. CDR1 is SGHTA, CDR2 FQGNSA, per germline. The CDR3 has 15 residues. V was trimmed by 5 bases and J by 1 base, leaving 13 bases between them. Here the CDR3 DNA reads TGTGCCAGCAGCGACAAGGCTCAGGGCACAGATACGCAGTATTTT. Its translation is CASSDKAQGTDTQYF.

The CDR3 sequence is CASSEQGAEGEKLFF. Written as DNA, the CDR3 is TGTGCCAGCAGTGAACAGGGGGCTGAGGGTGAAAAACTGTTTTTT. The rearrangement uses TRBV6-1 and TRBJ1-4, with 8 bases that match TRBD1. Germline V lookup: CDR1 MNHNS, CDR2 SASEGT. V shed 2 bases, J shed 7 bases, and the junction held 6 bases outside the gene matches. The CDR3 runs to 15 residues.

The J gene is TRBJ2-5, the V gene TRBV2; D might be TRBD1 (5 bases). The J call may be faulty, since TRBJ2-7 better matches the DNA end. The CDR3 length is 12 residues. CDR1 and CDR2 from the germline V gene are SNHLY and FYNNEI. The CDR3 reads CASSDRVHEQYF. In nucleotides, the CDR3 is TGTGCCAGCAGTGACAGGGTCCACGAGCAGTACTTC.

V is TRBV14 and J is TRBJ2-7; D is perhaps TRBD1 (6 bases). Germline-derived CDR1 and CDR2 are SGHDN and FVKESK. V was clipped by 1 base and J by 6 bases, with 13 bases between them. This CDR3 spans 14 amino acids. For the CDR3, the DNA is TGTGCCAGCAGCCAAGGATACAGGGCCCGCGAGCAGTACTTC. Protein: CASSQGYRAREQYF. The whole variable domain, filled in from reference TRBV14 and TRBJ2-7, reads EAGVTQFPSHSVIEKGQTVTLRCDPISGHDNLYWYRRVMGKEIKFLLHFVKESKQDESGMPNNRFLAERTGGTYSTLKVQPAELEDSGVYFCASSQGYRAREQYFGPGTRLTVT.

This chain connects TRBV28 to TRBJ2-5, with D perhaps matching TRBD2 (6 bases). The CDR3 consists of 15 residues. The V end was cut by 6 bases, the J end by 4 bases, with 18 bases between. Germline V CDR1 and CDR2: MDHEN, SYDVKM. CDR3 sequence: CASRSEGLRGETQYF. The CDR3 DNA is TGTGCCAGCAGATCGGAGGGACTGCGGGGAGAGACCCAGTACTTC.

The chain's CDR3 is CASSAGREAFF. The CDR3 coding sequence is TGTGCCAGCAGCGCAGGGAGGGAAGCTTTCTTT. The chain has TRBV9 and TRBJ1-1; perhaps TRBD1 as D (5 bases). Germline CDR1 is SGDLS and CDR2 is YYNGEE. The CDR3 length is 11 residues. Trimming took off 3 bases at V and 8 bases at J, with 8 bases between the two ends.

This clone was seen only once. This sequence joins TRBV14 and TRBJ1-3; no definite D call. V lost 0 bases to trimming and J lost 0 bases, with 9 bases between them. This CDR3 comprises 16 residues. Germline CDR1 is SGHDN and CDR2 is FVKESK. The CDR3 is CASSQDPTPSGNTIYF. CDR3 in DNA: TGTGCCAGCAGCCAAGACCCCACACCCTCTGGAAACACCATATATTTT. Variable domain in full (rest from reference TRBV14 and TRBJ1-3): EAGVTQFPSHSVIEKGQTVTLRCDPISGHDNLYWYRRVMGKEIKFLLHFVKESKQDESGMPNNRFLAERTGGTYSTLKVQPAELEDSGVYFCASSQDPTPSGNTIYFGEGSWLTVV.

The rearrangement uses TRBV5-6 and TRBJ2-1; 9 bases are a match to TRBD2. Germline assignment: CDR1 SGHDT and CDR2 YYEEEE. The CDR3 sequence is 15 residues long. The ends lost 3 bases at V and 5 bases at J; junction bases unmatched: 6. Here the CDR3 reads CASSSVIAGDNEQFF. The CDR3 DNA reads TGTGCCAGCAGCTCTGTAATAGCGGGGGACAATGAGCAGTTCTTC.

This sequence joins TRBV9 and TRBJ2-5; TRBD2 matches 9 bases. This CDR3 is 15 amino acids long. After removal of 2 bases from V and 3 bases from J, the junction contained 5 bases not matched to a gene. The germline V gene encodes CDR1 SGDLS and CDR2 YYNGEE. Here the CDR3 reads CASSVPVAGEETQYF. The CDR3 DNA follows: TGTGCCAGCAGCGTCCCCGTAGCGGGAGAAGAGACCCAGTACTTC.

In nucleotides, the CDR3 is TGCGCCAGCAGTGAGTTGGACAGAGATTTAGGGAACGAGCAGTACTTC. Its translation: CASSELDRDLGNEQYF. The rearrangement links TRBV10-1 to TRBJ2-7, with D possibly TRBD1 on 6 matching bases. The CDR3 has 16 amino acids. V gave up 1 base and J gave up 5 bases, with 18 bases separating them. Germline V gene data show CDR1 as WNHNN and CDR2 as SYGVQD (reference sequence).